This TCR beta chain was captured by sequencing in a study of T cell responses to AZD1222 COVID-19 vaccine (dated by TCRdb to the early 2020s). Study-wide context: A total of just over 230 trial participants underwent TCR sequencing, of whom about 200 had received two doses of AZD1222 and approximately 25 had received two doses of the MenACWY control vaccine. Trial participants were enrolled into age subgroups of 18-55, 56-69 and 70-plus years, which contained 148, 28 and 57 TCR-sequenced participants, respectively.

CDR1 and CDR2 were assigned from the germline V gene (reference sequence) as LNHNV and YYDKDF. V sheds 5 bases and J sheds 3 bases, leaving 23 bases between their ends. The CDR3 spans 18 residues, from the cysteine through the phenylalanine. Only the CDR3 DNA is retained, 54 bases long and in frame from the first base. Results the study describes overall, beyond this receptor: Most participants were white British and females outnumbered males, and the authors suggested that clonal diversity may have been underestimated. Because no day 14 peak-response samples were available, the repertoires could be characterized only after the peak T cell response. Epitopes outside the regions mutated in the B.1.351 and B.1.1.7 variants were reportedly recognized by nearly half of the unique spike-specific TCRs. Only six or seven AZD1222 recipients were SARS-CoV-2 seropositive at baseline, limiting conclusions about previously exposed vaccinees. The 56-69-year group was small, and its depth increase did not reach significance, likely because of low power. Spike-specific TCR breadth and depth rose significantly after two AZD1222 doses compared with day 0 and with MenACWY recipients. The whole spike protein was spanned by vaccine-associated CD4 TCRs, and dominant responses were seen in regions 160-218 and 743-854.

Taken with the paper, the label for time point translates to: about 28 days (+/-7) after the second vaccine dose. AZD1222 recipients whose second dose came at about 4 weeks and those whose second dose came at about 12 weeks were combined into one group, since spike-specific TCR depth and breadth did not differ between the two schedules. Vaccinee samples were obtained from the UK trials COV001 and COV002, which included a single-blind randomized controlled phase 2/3 trial of AZD1222 (ChAdOx1 nCoV-19) in healthy adults. For TCRbeta chain sequencing, PBMC samples from trial participants were taken at day 0 and at day 28 after the second dose. With regard to this clone: Which antigen it targets is not known. Base quality data are lacking; no much larger clone is found one base away.

The CDR3 regions of human TCRbeta chains were subjected to immunosequencing. On the study's bioinformatics: Repertoire TCRs were checked for matches against a reference library of SARS-CoV-2-specific TCRs that had been generated using the MIRA antigen-specificity platform. Breadth was defined as the fraction of unique TCRs that were SARS-CoV-2-associated, and depth was defined as the fraction of total T cells that were SARS-CoV-2-associated. Using the MIRA data, each spike-specific TCR was assigned both to the spike region to which the TCR was reactive and to a CD4 or CD8 class. Log10-transformed breadth and depth values were compared by one-way ANOVA with Sidak's multiple comparisons tests. This immuneACCESS table, as held by TCRdb, lists in-frame sequences with V and J called but not all clones. Of the missing ones, under half trace to an unresolved V gene in checked studies; the others have no known cause. V and J calls and clone size are those listed in that table; D and trimming were worked out from the DNA. This sample comprises around 80,000 clones, approximately 89% of them detected only once. Around 8% of the sample lies in the top ten.

The sequencing here drew on peripheral blood, taken 28 days after the second AZD1222 dose. The sequence came from an adult who received the AZD1222 COVID-19 vaccine. The V gene is TRBV15 and the J gene is TRBJ1-3, and the D gene may be TRBD1, 5 bases matching. The CDR3 loop reads CATSDEPKTGLGGNTIYF. The sequenced DNA: TGTGCCACCAGCGATGAGCCGAAGACGGGACTGGGTGGAAACACCATATATTTT.